This T cell receptor (beta chain) was captured in a study of T cell repertoires in aging, cancer and after chemotherapy (dated by TCRdb to the late 2010s). Describing the broader study: Six donor age groups were covered, ranging from 30 or younger up to 70 or older, and each group contained at least three individuals. TCR repertoires from healthy donor controls were recorded over periods of several months to years and showed clear clonal overlap between repeated samplings. The complete dataset included about 9.1 million TCR reads. The study profiled peripheral blood TCR beta repertoires from healthy donors and cancer patients to examine immunoaging and T cell reconstitution after chemotherapy. The cohort comprised 220 or so cancer patients, 94 with hematological and fewer than 140 with solid cancers, plus 95 healthy donors as a reference group.

Multiplex touch-down PCR with a mixed TRB-A/B primer pool was used to amplify rearranged TRB sequences covering the V, D and J segments. Illumina adapters and sample indices were attached to the amplicons in two consecutive PCR reactions using Phusion HS II polymerase. Amplicons were gel-purified using the NucleoSpin Gel and PCR Clean-up kit and were subsequently checked with Qubit and an Agilent 2100 Bioanalyzer. Sequencing of libraries was carried out on an Illumina MiSeq in 600-cycle, single-indexed, paired-end runs. Under the source paper's analysis protocol: MiXCR versions 2.12 and 3.0.5 were used to process the TRB sequences. Each unique CDR3 nucleotide sequence was counted as one clone, and only productive sequences with at least two reads were retained. Repertoire metrics included Shannon diversity, evenness, clonality (one minus evenness), and alpha-parameterized diversity profiles from alpha 0 to 5. Generation probabilities of clones in paired pre- and post-chemotherapy samples were computed with the IGoR algorithm. Starting from the raw public reads, TCRdb applied fastp trimming at Q25, assembled clones with MiXCR and retained in-frame beta chains. Each entry is one CDR3 protein sequence, shown with its most common DNA and genes. These V and J calls rely on TCRdb rather than the paper's analysis. This sample has approximately 11,000 distinct CDR3 sequences in its table, and around 30% of those were observed once. Jointly, the top ten make up 2.5% to 4% of the sample.

What the research found in general, with its limitations: In both cancer cohorts, the median generation probability rose over the chemotherapy interval, which suggests that the repertoire was reconstituted through rebound thymic output. Compared with age-matched healthy donors, untreated patients with either hematological or solid cancers had significantly lower TCR diversity in the blood along with higher clonality. In healthy donors, the decline in TCR diversity with age was mainly due to loss of richness, whereas in cancer patients loss of evenness also played a role. According to the authors, the repertoire data do not allow conclusions to be drawn about immunological memory after chemotherapy.

This clonotype is described as medium-sized (0.01 to 0.1%). Its antigen target is currently unknown. It has no much larger one-base neighbor in the sample; base qualities were not kept. TCR beta rearrangements were amplified from genomic DNA extracted from peripheral blood rather than from sorted cells or RNA. V is trimmed back by 2 bases and J by 0 bases, and the junction contains 3 bases that no gene match accounts for. The CDR3 goes from the cysteine to the phenylalanine over 15 residues. Only the CDR3 region is kept as DNA, spanning 45 bases read in frame from base 1. Reading the germline V gene gives CDR1 MNHEY and CDR2 SVGAGI.

The chain was built from TRBV6-5 and TRBJ2-7; the central 8 bases match TRBD1. Material for sequencing was blood. This sequence was found in a human donor in good health. The CDR3 region reads CASSYVQGASYEQYF. The DNA sequence reads TGTGCCAGCAGTTACGTGCAGGGGGCCTCCTACGAGCAGTACTTC.